This section outlines one TCR beta chain sequence together with its context. This may come from a read error, since a much larger clone is one base off. The bulk TCR libraries were made with methods described before and with listed TCR primers. TCRdb recomputed calls from the PCR reads with MiXCR, one row per CDR3 protein. The table shows approximately 680,000 distinct CDR3 sequences, with about 25% occurring only once. The data are from a study of molecular identifiers for immune sequencing clone quantification. Sorted naive CD8 T cells were those defined as CD8+CD4-CCR7+CD45RA+. J gave up 3 bases and V 0 bases, and 5 bases lay outside the gene matches. Germline-derived CDR1 and CDR2 are SGHDT and YYEEEE. The CDR3 runs 16 residues.

The sequencing sample was made of naive CD8+ T cells from blood, with Jurkat cell RNA spiked in. Stated subset: FACS-sorted CD8+CD4-CCR7+CD45RA+ naive T cells. This clonotype was obtained from a human donor in good health. Some libraries in this study had Jurkat cell RNA spiked in. V usage is TRBV5-6 and J usage is TRBJ2-7; the match to TRBD2 covers 11 bases. The CDR3 DNA reads TGTGCCAGCAGCTTGGGACTAGCGGGACCAGGCTACGAGCAGTACTTC. Encoded protein: CASSLGLAGPGYEQYF. The entire variable domain, with the rest obtained from reference TRBV5-6 and TRBJ2-7, is as follows: DAGVTQSPTHLIKTRGQQVTLRCSPKSGHDTVSWYQQALGQGPQFIFQYYEEEERQRGNFPDRFSGHQFPNYSSELNVNALLLGDSALYLCASSLGLAGPGYEQYFGPGTRLTVT.